The 7 T cell receptor beta chains given below trace back to one sample, sequenced in a study of blood T cell repertoires in COVID-19 (dated by TCRdb to between 2020 and 2021). Libraries were made using the immunoSEQ multiplex PCR assay. The table comes from immuneACCESS by way of TCRdb, which keeps in-frame sequences with V and J called. Part of the clones is missing from these tables; in studies checked, under half for an unresolved V gene and the rest for unknown reasons. The sample table contains over 450,000 clones; only one count was recorded for nearly 90% of them. About 0.91% of the sample belongs to the ten largest clones. Sequenced: peripheral blood. The origin of the receptors is a man between 18 and 35 years old with COVID-19, enrolled during active disease.

V and J are TRBV19 and TRBJ2-7; 8 positions match TRBD1. Germline-derived CDR1 and CDR2 are LNHDA and SQIVND (reference sequence). CDR3 length: 14 amino acids. V was pared by 5 bases and J by 6 bases, with 9 bases of the junction left unmatched. The DNA for the CDR3 is TGTGCCAGTAGTTGGACAGGGACTTTCTCCGAGCAGTACTTC. Its translation is CASSWTGTFSEQYF.

The chain employs TRBV2 and TRBJ2-1, with TRBD1 matching over 9 bases. Germline CDR1 is SNHLY and CDR2 is FYNNEI. The trim removed 7 bases at V and 8 bases at J, leaving 6 bases unmatched. CDR3 length: 13 residues. The DNA for the CDR3 is TGTGCCAGCACCCTGGGACAGGGTGATGAGCAGTTCTTC. Its protein product is CASTLGQGDEQFF.

The gene calls are TRBV21-1 and TRBJ2-1; the table's D call TRBD1 went unverified against the DNA. TRBV21-1 is marked as a pseudogene. CDR3 size: 14 residues. The CDR3 reads CATDRRIPYNEQFF. As DNA, the CDR3 is TGTGCCACCGACAGGAGGATCCCCTACAATGAGCAGTTCTTC.

The chain joins TRBV6-6 to TRBJ2-7, with 7 bases matching TRBD1. The CDR3 has 13 residues. Germline V lookup: CDR1 MNHNY, CDR2 SVGAGI (reference sequence). With V trimmed by 5 bases and J by 5 bases, 6 bases remained unmatched. In DNA form, the CDR3 reads TGTGCCAGCAGTCCTGGGACAGTCAACGAGCAGTACTTC. Encoded protein: CASSPGTVNEQYF.

This clone appeared once. The chain couples TRBV4-1 to TRBJ2-1, with 9 bases identical to TRBD2. Germline V CDR1 and CDR2: MGHRA, YSYEKL. The CDR3 length is 19 residues. Trimming took 0 bases from V and 4 from J; bases not matched to a gene: 13. CDR3 region: CASSQDLSLAGGLYNEQFF. CDR3 nucleotides: TGCGCCAGCAGCCAAGATTTAAGCTTGGCGGGAGGGTTGTACAATGAGCAGTTCTTC.

V usage is TRBV7-9 and J usage is TRBJ2-1; D is possibly TRBD2 (6 bases). Germline CDR1 reads SEHNR; CDR2 reads FQNEAQ (reference sequence). Deletions cut 4 bases from V and 0 bases from J, with 13 bases between. The CDR3 consists of 16 residues. As DNA, the CDR3 is TGTGCCAGCAGCTCCCGAGCGGGTCTCTCCTACAATGAGCAGTTCTTC. Protein: CASSSRAGLSYNEQFF.

The rearrangement joins TRBV5-6 to TRBJ1-1, with 7 bases that match TRBD1. CDR3 length: 13 residues. Unmatched junction bases numbered 2, after V lost 0 bases and J lost 6 bases. Germline V gene lookup returns CDR1 SGHDT and CDR2 YYEEEE. The chain's CDR3 is CASSLAGGSEAFF. As DNA, the CDR3 is TGTGCCAGCAGCTTGGCAGGGGGTTCTGAAGCTTTCTTT.